This T cell receptor (beta chain) was sequenced in a study of OX40 agonist ivuxolimab in advanced cancers. The wider study: Three patients, one with hepatocellular carcinoma and two with cutaneous melanoma, responded partially.

Comments on this clone: Antigen unknown.

Whole-study findings and limits: Mean expanded clone counts were higher in CD8+ than CD4+ T cells.

Assay: immunoSEQ multiplex PCR; the TCRdb copy retains only in-frame clones and omits some. The data hold tens of thousands of clones, with about 89% observed a single time. Germline V gene sequence: CDR1 SNHLY, CDR2 FYNNEI. The CDR3 has 14 residues. V lost 7 bases to trimming and J lost 2 bases, with 14 bases between them. V is TRBV2 and J is TRBJ2-5, with D possibly TRBD2 on 6 matching bases. Source: CD4+ or CD8+ T cells sorted from blood, taken in a trial of the OX40 agonist ivuxolimab. The clonotype originates from an adult with an advanced solid tumor such as melanoma, head and neck, liver or kidney cancer. DNA of the CDR3: TGTGCCAGCAATCTACTAGCTGCACAAGAGACCCAGTACTTC. Protein product: CASNLLAAQETQYF.